The T cell receptor (beta chain) described here comes from a study of OX40 agonist ivuxolimab in advanced cancers. Blood samples were obtained at baseline, cycle 4 day 1, and cycle 7 day 1. As concerns this clone: Its target is unknown.

Data came from immunoSEQ multiplex PCR; TCRdb stores just in-frame clones and leaves some out. The table shows roughly 70,000 clones, with about 91% occurring only once. CDR3 length: 12 amino acids. Germline loops: CDR1 MNHEY, CDR2 SMNVEV (reference sequence). V shed 1 base and J shed 9 bases, with 7 bases lying between them. Study outcomes and limitations: Dosing at 0.1 to 3.0 mg/kg was accompanied by clonal expansion of CD4+ and CD8+ blood T cells by week 6. Also showing low normalized T-cell clonal expansion were some of the nonresponders. Antigen specificity was not determined for the expanded peripheral T cells.

The chain uses TRBV27 and TRBJ2-1; no reliable D call. The sequenced sample was CD4+ or CD8+ T cells sorted from blood, obtained in a trial of the OX40 agonist ivuxolimab. The TCR originated in an adult with an advanced solid tumor such as melanoma, head and neck, liver or kidney cancer. In DNA form, the CDR3 reads TGTGCCAGCAGTTTATTAAATGCTGAGCAGTTCTTC. It specifies CASSLLNAEQFF.